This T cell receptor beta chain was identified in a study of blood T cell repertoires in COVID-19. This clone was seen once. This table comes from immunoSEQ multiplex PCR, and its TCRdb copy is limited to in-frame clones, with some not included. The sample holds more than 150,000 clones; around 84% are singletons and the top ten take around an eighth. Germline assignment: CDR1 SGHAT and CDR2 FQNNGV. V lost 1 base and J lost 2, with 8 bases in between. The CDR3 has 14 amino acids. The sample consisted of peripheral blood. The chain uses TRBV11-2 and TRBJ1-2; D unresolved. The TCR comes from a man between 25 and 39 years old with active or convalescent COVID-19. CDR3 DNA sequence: TGTGCCAGCAGCTTAGGAGGAGACAACTATGGCTACACCTTC. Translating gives CASSLGGDNYGYTF.